This passage covers 3 T cell receptor beta chains from one sample sequenced in a study of CD8 T cells in ankylosing spondylitis. TCRdb reprocessed the 5' RACE reads via MiXCR and lists one record per CDR3 protein. The sample consists of hundreds of thousands of distinct CDR3 sequences, more than 25% of them appearing once. Material: blood, either unsorted or a sorted T cell fraction (not recorded which). The origin of the receptors is a male donor with ankylosing spondylitis or in good health (not recorded which).

Many counts were recorded for this clonotype. The rearrangement joins TRBV5-1 to TRBJ2-5; no reliable D call. Between the trimmed V and J ends, which lost 0 bases and 1 base, there was a span of 13 bases. Germline lookup yields CDR1 SGHRS and CDR2 YFSETQ. The CDR3 is 16 residues long. The CDR3 bases are TGCGCCAGCAGCTTGGTGGGTCTCCGAGGCCAAGAGACCCAGTACTTC. This gives the protein CASSLVGLRGQETQYF.

The chain carries TRBV20-1 and TRBJ1-1; D remains ambiguous. Trimming removed 1 base from V and 3 bases from J, with 12 bases in between. Germline-derived CDR1 and CDR2 are DFQATT and SNEGSKA (reference sequence). CDR3 size: 14 residues. Written as DNA, the CDR3 is TGCAGTGCTAGAGCTTCGGGCAGACACACTGAAGCTTTCTTT. Protein sequence: CSARASGRHTEAFF.

As concerns this clonotype: Sequence at one end of the junction differs from germline and may be a read error. The genes are TRBV12-3 or TRBV12-4 and TRBJ2-3, with D perhaps being TRBD1 or TRBD2 (5 bases each). The CDR3 covers 13 residues. For the CDR3, the DNA is TGTGCCAGCAGTTTGTCGCTAGGGACCTCGACGGATTTT. It specifies CASSLSLGTSTDF.